This TCR beta chain was captured in a study of shared clonotypes between healthy human individuals (dated by TCRdb to the early 2020s). As for the study more broadly: The cohort included three men and a couple of women between 18 and 49 years of age. Per donor, three plates each were used for CD4 naive and CD4 memory, two for CD8 naive, and one for CD8 memory. To estimate repertoire size and how much clonotypes are shared between individuals, the study performed deep sequencing of blood TCR repertoires from five healthy adults. To increase sequencing depth and limit assay-specific biases, different laboratories used diverse techniques to prepare libraries and sequence TCR repertoires. Per donor, leukapheresis produced somewhere between about 0.85 and 9.5 billion PBMCs.

The donors were healthy, HIV-negative adults with no recently reported acute infections or vaccinations. Every donor was a Caucasian adult residing in Nashville, Tennessee, USA. CD4+ T cells were enriched through magnetic negative selection, after which naive cells were positively selected on CD45RA and the remaining negative fraction served as the memory subset. Blood was obtained by leukapheresis, after which PBMCs were separated by Ficoll-Histopaque density gradient centrifugation and cryopreserved in liquid nitrogen vapor phase. Analytical flow cytometry was used to check the purity and quantity of every magnetically sorted T cell population. From each sorted fraction, genomic DNA was isolated and quantified by UV absorbance on a Nanodrop 2000c. As regards this clone: Its antigen remains undetermined. Qualities for individual bases were not recorded, and no much larger clone is one base off.

Using the deep immunoSEQ assay, TCR CDR3 regions were amplified from genomic DNA by multiplex PCR. Genomic DNA extracted from each cell subset was distributed evenly over all wells of several immunoSEQ 96-well plates, and each plate served as one replicate. For sorted subsets, 200 to 250 ng of genomic DNA, equivalent to 25,000 to 35,000 T cell genomes, went into each replicate PCR. Purified libraries were quantified with a Qubit 3.0 fluorometer, sized on a Bioanalyzer 2100, and re-quantified with the KAPA Library Quantification kit. A separate single-read 150-cycle Illumina NextSeq 550 flow cell was used to sequence each immunoSEQ 96-well plate. The authors' pipeline ran thus. Because the immunoSEQ output held only junctional sequences and lacked quality scores, the filtering could not match the filtering applied to full-length reads. Sequences were annotated with PyIR, a Python wrapper for IgBLAST v1.9, using IMGT germline references to assign V/J genes and CDR3. Any read was removed if the V/J assignment was weak (E-value above 1e-6), the CDR3 was missing, or the read contained stop codons, out-of-frame junctions, or ambiguous translated residues. A V3J clonotype was defined by an identical inferred V gene, J gene, and CDR3 amino acid sequence. Percentage overlap between repertoires was calculated by dividing the number of shared unique clonotypes by the size of the smaller repertoire. Repertoire richness was assessed with RTK rarefaction, the Chao1 estimator, and Recon v2.1 estimates of unobserved clonotypes. For all TCRbeta clonotypes obtained by the gDNA method from a few donors, generation probabilities were computed with OLGA. TCRdb took this table from immuneACCESS and kept in-frame rearrangements with V and J called. Such tables lack part of the clones; where checked against another copy, unresolved V genes explain under half of the gap, and the rest is unexplained. The V and J calls and the clone size are those of that table, but D and trimming were determined from the DNA. The sample data list 2 million to 3 million clones, and about 92% of these were observed just once. Under 0.15% of the sample belongs to the ten largest clones.

Here is what the overall study found, with its caveats: Larger estimated clonotype richness was generally found for naive subsets than for memory subsets. Rarefaction of sorted-subset datasets indicated incomplete sequencing despite the large sequencing depth. Compared with non-shared clonotypes, clonotypes shared by all four sorted-subset donors had higher generation probabilities. When several donors were compared, the shared fraction of clonotypes was about 5.2% for naive CD4, approximately 3.5% for naive CD8, more than 2% for memory CD4, and about 0.36% for memory CD8. Sampling was limited to blood, and TCR repertoires in tissue likely differ from TCR repertoires in blood. Because the study included a small number of donors, the genetic and exposure-history diversity represented was limited. Pairwise subsampling indicated that sequencing depth was expected to affect the degree of clonotype sharing among donors.

From a lookup of the germline V gene, CDR1 and CDR2 are MGHRA and YSYEKL. The CDR3 has 17 amino acids, counting the end cysteine and phenylalanine. Just CDR3 DNA is preserved here, 51 bases in frame from base 1. Trimming takes 2 bases off V and 6 bases off J; junction bases not matched to a gene: 8. The rearranged segments are TRBV4-1 and TRBJ2-3, and TRBD2 aligns with 13 junction nucleotides. This clonotype was obtained from a man aged 18-30 years in good health. The sample was naive CD4+ T cells sorted from blood. The cell subset or site label here, explained by the study, means: CD45RA+ positively selected. The DNA sequence is TGCGCCAGCAGCCAACTACTAGCGGGAGGGCCACGGGATACGCAGTATTTT. Its protein product is CASSQLLAGGPRDTQYF.